This T cell receptor (beta chain) was recorded in a study of OX40 agonist ivuxolimab in advanced cancers. General study results and limits: Some patients who did not respond also had low normalized T-cell clonal expansion. Researchers did not establish what antigens the expanded peripheral T cells target.

Repertoires were generated with immunoSEQ multiplex PCR, while TCRdb's copy carries only in-frame clones and drops some. The sample consists of some 17,000 clones, roughly nine tenths of them appearing once. Trimming removed 6 bases from V and 1 base from J; junction bases left unmatched: 7. The V gene's germline CDR1 is LNHDA and CDR2 SQIVND (reference sequence). CDR3 size: 16 residues. Notes on this clone: Antigen: not known.

The chain uses TRBV19 and TRBJ2-3, with 10 bases identical to TRBD2. The sequenced sample was CD4+ or CD8+ T cells sorted from blood, obtained in a trial of the OX40 agonist ivuxolimab. The sequence was collected from an adult with an advanced solid tumor such as melanoma, head and neck, liver or kidney cancer. This CDR3 is CASRDLGLAGTDTQYF. CDR3 DNA: TGTGCCAGTAGAGACCTCGGACTAGCGGGCACAGATACGCAGTATTTT.